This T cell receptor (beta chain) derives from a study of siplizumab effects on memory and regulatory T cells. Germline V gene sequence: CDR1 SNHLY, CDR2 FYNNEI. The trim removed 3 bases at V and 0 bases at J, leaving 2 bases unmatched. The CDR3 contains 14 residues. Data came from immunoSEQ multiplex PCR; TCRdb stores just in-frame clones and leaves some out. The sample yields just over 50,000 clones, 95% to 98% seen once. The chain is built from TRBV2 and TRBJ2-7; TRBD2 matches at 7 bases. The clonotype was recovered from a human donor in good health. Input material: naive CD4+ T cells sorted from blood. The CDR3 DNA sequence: TGTGCCAGCAGTGACCAGCGGGGCTCCTACGAGCAGTACTTC. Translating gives CASSDQRGSYEQYF.